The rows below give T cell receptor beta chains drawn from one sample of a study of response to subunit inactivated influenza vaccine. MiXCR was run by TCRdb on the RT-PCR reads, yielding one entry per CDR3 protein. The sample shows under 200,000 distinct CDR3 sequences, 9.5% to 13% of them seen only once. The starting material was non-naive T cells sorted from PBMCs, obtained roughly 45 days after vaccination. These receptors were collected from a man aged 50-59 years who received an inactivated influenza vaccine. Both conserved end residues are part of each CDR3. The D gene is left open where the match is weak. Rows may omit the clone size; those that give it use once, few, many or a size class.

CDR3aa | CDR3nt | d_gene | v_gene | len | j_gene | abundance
CASSPIGIGREKLFF | TGTGCCAGCTCACCAATCGGGATAGGTCGGGAAAAACTGTTTTTT | . | TRBV18 | 15 | TRBJ1-4 | .
CASSYAIGNEQFF | TGTGCCAGCAGTTATGCTATCGGCAATGAGCAGTTCTTC | . | TRBV27 | 13 | TRBJ2-1 | .
CASSLLGGVDPYEQYF | TGTGCCAGCAGTCTCTTGGGAGGGGTAGACCCCTACGAGCAGTACTTC | TRBD2 | TRBV27 | 16 | TRBJ2-7 | .
CASSVTTGSHQPQHF | TGCGCCAGCAGCGTGACGACAGGGAGTCATCAGCCCCAGCATTTT | TRBD1 | TRBV5-1 | 15 | TRBJ1-5 | .
CAISELLLPDTNTGELFF | TGTGCCATCAGTGAGTTACTTCTCCCGGACACAAACACCGGGGAGCTGTTTTTT | . | TRBV10-3 | 18 | TRBJ2-2 | few
CASSELGGATNEKLFF | TGTGCCAGCAGTGAACTGGGGGGTGCAACTAATGAAAAACTGTTTTTT | . | TRBV6-1 | 16 | TRBJ1-4 | many
CASSRDIATNEKLFF | TGTGCCAGCAGCCGGGACATAGCAACTAATGAAAAACTGTTTTTT | . | TRBV7-9 | 15 | TRBJ1-4 | .
CASSLGGAGWQETQYF | TGTGCCAGCAGCTTAGGCGGGGCAGGGTGGCAAGAGACCCAGTACTTC | . | TRBV7-2 | 16 | TRBJ2-5 | .
CASSSNRGEGKLFF | TGTGCCAGCAGTTCCAATAGAGGGGAGGGAAAACTGTTTTTT | . | TRBV6-5 | 14 | TRBJ1-4 | .
CASSLVAVNSYEQYF | TGTGCCAGCAGCTTAGTAGCAGTGAACTCCTACGAGCAGTACTTC | . | TRBV7-6 | 15 | TRBJ2-7 | .
CASSPNRNQPQHF | TGTGCCAGCAGCCCCAACCGCAATCAGCCCCAGCATTTT | . | TRBV11-2 | 13 | TRBJ1-5 | .
CASRGISGRRGEQFF | TGTGCCAGCAGGGGGATTAGCGGGAGACGGGGTGAGCAGTTCTTC | TRBD2 | TRBV6-2/TRBV6-3 | 15 | TRBJ2-1 | .
CASSQPPNEQFF | TGTGCCAGCAGCCAACCCCCCAATGAGCAGTTCTTC | . | TRBV6-5 | 12 | TRBJ2-1 | many
CASSRQNTEAFF | TGTGCCAGCAGCCGACAGAACACTGAAGCTTTCTTT | . | TRBV9 | 12 | TRBJ1-1 | .
CASSYGQGRGYTF | TGCGCCAGCAGCTATGGACAGGGGAGAGGCTACACCTTC | TRBD1 | TRBV5-1 | 13 | TRBJ1-2 | many
CASSPAPGGTEAFF | TGTGCCAGCAGTCCGGCCCCGGGAGGCACTGAAGCTTTCTTT | . | TRBV6-4 | 14 | TRBJ1-1 | few
CASSLSVVWGSGTYEQYF | TGTGCCAGCAGTTTATCGGTAGTATGGGGGAGCGGGACCTACGAGCAGTACTTC | TRBD2 | TRBV27 | 18 | TRBJ2-7 | .
CASSTDRSDQPQHF | TGTGCCAGTAGTACGGACAGGAGCGATCAGCCCCAGCATTTT | TRBD1 | TRBV19 | 14 | TRBJ1-5 | .
CASSETTMQYGYTF | TGCGCCAGCAGTGAGACGACCATGCAATATGGCTACACCTTC | . | TRBV10-2 | 14 | TRBJ1-2 | medium-sized
CASSQDVRTDTQYF | TGCGCCAGCAGCCAAGATGTGAGAACAGATACGCAGTATTTT | . | TRBV4-3 | 14 | TRBJ2-3 | few
CASSVAGGPDTQYF | TGTGCCAGCAGTGTAGCGGGGGGCCCAGATACGCAGTATTTT | TRBD2 | TRBV2 | 14 | TRBJ2-3 | .
CASSPLGLAGAEQYF | TGTGCCAGCAGCCCCCTGGGACTAGCGGGAGCCGAGCAGTACTTC | TRBD2 | TRBV7-2 | 15 | TRBJ2-7 | many
CATSGLAGGPVTGELFF | TGTGCCACCAGTGGTCTAGCGGGGGGGCCGGTCACCGGGGAGCTGTTTTTT | TRBD2 | TRBV24-1 | 17 | TRBJ2-2 | many
CASSQAGQGSTEAFF | TGTGCCAGCAGCCAAGCGGGACAGGGAAGTACTGAAGCTTTCTTT | TRBD1 | TRBV4-2 | 15 | TRBJ1-1 | few
CASSQEEGQRVSQPQHF | TGCGCCAGCAGCCAAGAAGAAGGGCAAAGGGTTAGTCAGCCCCAGCATTTT | . | TRBV4-1 | 17 | TRBJ1-5 | few
CASSQGGFGDTEAFF | TGCGCCAGCAGCCAAGGGGGGTTTGGGGATACTGAAGCTTTCTTT | . | TRBV4-3 | 15 | TRBJ1-1 | .
CASSEEGGIGGYTF | TGTGCCAGCAGTGAAGAGGGGGGGATAGGTGGCTACACCTTC | . | TRBV7-9 | 14 | TRBJ1-2 | .
CASSLQGSLGQFF | TGTGCCAGCAGTTTACAAGGCTCCTTGGGGCAGTTCTTC | . | TRBV27 | 13 | TRBJ2-1 | .
CASSSDRTPTDTQYF | TGTGCCAGCAGCTCGGACAGGACCCCCACAGATACGCAGTATTTT | TRBD1 | TRBV11-2 | 15 | TRBJ2-3 | .
CASTPAGGLEQYF | TGCGCCAGCACACCCGCGGGGGGTCTCGAGCAGTACTTC | TRBD2 | TRBV5-1 | 13 | TRBJ2-7 | .
CASSLGSGPQRYGYTF | TGCGCCAGCAGCTTGGGTTCAGGGCCTCAACGCTATGGCTACACCTTC | . | TRBV5-1 | 16 | TRBJ1-2 | many
CASSPRAGGDYEQYF | TGTGCCAGCAGCCCCCGGGCCGGGGGGGACTACGAGCAGTACTTC | TRBD2 | TRBV9 | 15 | TRBJ2-7 | few
CATSRESVSYEQYF | TGTGCCACCAGCAGAGAGTCGGTCTCCTACGAGCAGTACTTC | . | TRBV15 | 14 | TRBJ2-7 | few
CSASPGWETQYF | TGCAGTGCTAGCCCCGGATGGGAGACCCAGTACTTC | . | TRBV20-1 | 12 | TRBJ2-5 | many
CASSSGTSPFNEQFF | TGCGCCAGCAGCTCCGGGACTAGCCCTTTCAATGAGCAGTTCTTC | TRBD2 | TRBV5-1 | 15 | TRBJ2-1 | many
CASRFREMNTEAFF | TGTGCCAGTAGGTTCAGGGAGATGAACACTGAAGCTTTCTTT | . | TRBV19 | 14 | TRBJ1-1 | many